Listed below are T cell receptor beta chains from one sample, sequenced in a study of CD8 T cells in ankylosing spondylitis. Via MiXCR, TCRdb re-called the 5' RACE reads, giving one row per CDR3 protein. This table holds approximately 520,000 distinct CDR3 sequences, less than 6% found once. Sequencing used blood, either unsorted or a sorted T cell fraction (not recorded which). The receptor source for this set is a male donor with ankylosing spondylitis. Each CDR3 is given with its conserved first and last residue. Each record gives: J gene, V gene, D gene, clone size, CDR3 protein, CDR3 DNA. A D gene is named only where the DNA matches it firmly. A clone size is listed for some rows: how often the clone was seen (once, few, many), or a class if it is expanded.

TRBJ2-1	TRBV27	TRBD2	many	CASRAGLVSNEQFF	TGTGCCAGCAGGGCGGGACTAGTCTCCAATGAGCAGTTCTTC
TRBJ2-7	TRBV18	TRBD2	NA	CASSPIREEPYEQYF	TGTGCCAGCTCACCAATACGGGAGGAACCCTACGAGCAGTACTTC
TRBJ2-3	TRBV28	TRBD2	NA	CASSLQREGPDTQYF	TGTGCCAGCAGTTTACAGCGGGAGGGACCAGATACGCAGTATTTT
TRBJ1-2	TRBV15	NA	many	CATSRDNNRVQGYGYTF	TGTGCCACCAGCAGAGATAATAACAGGGTCCAGGGCTATGGCTACACCTTC
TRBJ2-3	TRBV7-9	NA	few	CASSLAEPGVEYTQYF	TGTGCCAGCAGCTTAGCGGAACCGGGGGTGGAGTATACGCAGTATTTT
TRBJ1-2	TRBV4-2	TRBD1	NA	CASSQRDRGGYTF	TGTGCCAGCAGCCAGCGGGACAGGGGTGGCTACACCTTC
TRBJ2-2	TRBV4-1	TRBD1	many	CASSPGQHNTGELFF	TGCGCCAGCAGCCCGGGACAGCATAACACCGGGGAGCTGTTTTTT
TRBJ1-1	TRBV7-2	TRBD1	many	CASSDHRGGWDTEAFF	TGTGCCAGCAGCGACCATAGAGGGGGCTGGGACACTGAAGCTTTCTTT
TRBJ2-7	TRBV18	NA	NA	CASSPGSFLYEQYF	TGTGCCAGCTCACCCGGGTCCTTTCTTTACGAGCAGTACTTC
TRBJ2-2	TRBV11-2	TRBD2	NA	CASSLLFWREPLTGELFF	TGTGCCAGCAGCTTGCTATTCTGGCGGGAGCCTCTCACCGGGGAGCTGTTTTTT
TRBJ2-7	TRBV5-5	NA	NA	CASIANSYEQYF	TGTGCCAGCATCGCGAACAGCTACGAGCAGTACTTC
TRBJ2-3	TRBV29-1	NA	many	CSVEDRAGSIADTQYF	TGCAGCGTTGAAGATCGGGCGGGATCGATCGCAGATACGCAGTATTTT